This entry lists 27 T cell receptor beta chains sequenced from one sample in a study of shared clonotypes between healthy human individuals. Naive CD8 cells, CD45RO-negative and positively selected for CCR7, excluded terminally differentiated effector memory CD45RA+ cells. Profiling relied on immunoSEQ multiplex PCR, and the TCRdb table lists in-frame clones only, not all of them. The table has roughly 2,000,000 clones, about 95% seen once. Sequencing was performed on naive CD8+ T cells sorted from blood. Receptors originate from a young man in good health.

This chain uses TRBV27 with TRBJ2-7; D is ambiguous. Germline CDR1 is MNHEY and CDR2 is SMNVEV (reference sequence). The CDR3 is 12 amino acids. Trimming removed 7 bases from V and 0 bases from J, with 7 bases in between. In nucleotides, the CDR3 is TGTGCCAGCACCCCAAGCTCCTACGAGCAGTACTTC. It codes for CASTPSSYEQYF.

The V call is TRBV19, the J call TRBJ2-4; D not certain. From germline, CDR1 is LNHDA and CDR2 SQIVND (reference sequence). This CDR3 contains 12 residues. Trimming removed 1 base at V and 9 bases at J, with 7 bases between. The CDR3 coding sequence is TGTGCCAGTAGTATAGGGGGAAGCATTCAGTACTTC. Protein: CASSIGGSIQYF.

This sequence joins TRBV7-9 and TRBJ1-3; perhaps TRBD1 as D (5 bases). The CDR3 spans 19 residues. Germline assignment: CDR1 SEHNR and CDR2 FQNEAQ (reference sequence). With 5 bases removed from V and 0 bases from J, the gap between germline ends came to 23 bases. CDR3 in DNA: TGTGCCAGCAGCATTCTCAGCGAACCCCCAGGGCCCTCTGGAAACACCATATATTTT. Residues: CASSILSEPPGPSGNTIYF.

As DNA, the CDR3 is TGTGCCAGCAGTTTGACAGGGTTGGAGACCCAGTACTTC. Translating it yields CASSLTGLETQYF. The V gene is TRBV6-5, the J gene TRBJ2-5; TRBD1 matches at 7 bases. This CDR3 spans 13 amino acids. Trimming removed 4 bases from V and 5 bases from J; junction bases left unmatched: 4. Germline V gene sequence: CDR1 MNHEY, CDR2 SVGAGI.

This clone was detected only once. The CDR3 loop is CASSYGQNSYEQYF. CDR3 coding DNA: TGCGCCAGCAGCTATGGACAGAACTCCTACGAGCAGTACTTC. The chain combines TRBV5-1 with TRBJ2-5, with a weak D call TRBD1 (6 bases). The J call may be faulty, since TRBJ2-7 better matches the DNA end. CDR1 is SGHRS, CDR2 YFSETQ, per germline. The CDR3 runs 14 residues.

The rearrangement joins TRBV29-1 to TRBJ2-2; D gene uncertain. The CDR3 consists of 13 residues. Germline CDR1 reads SQVTM; CDR2 reads ANQGSEA. V was cut by 3 bases and J by 0 bases, with 5 bases left in between. In nucleotides, the CDR3 is TGCAGCGTTGAGTATCCGAACACCGGGGAGCTGTTTTTT. Translating gives CSVEYPNTGELFF.

This sequence joins TRBV5-4 and TRBJ2-5; possible D gene TRBD2, 6 bases. This CDR3 has 16 residues. V lost 2 bases and J 2 bases, leaving 16 bases between the germline ends. CDR1 is SGHNT and CDR2 is YYREEE in the germline V gene (reference sequence). CDR3 loop: CASSLEFVAGQETQYF. Written as DNA, the CDR3 is TGTGCCAGCAGCTTAGAGTTTGTGGCGGGGCAAGAGACCCAGTACTTC.

The J gene is TRBJ2-7, the V gene TRBV7-3, with 9 bases that match TRBD1. This CDR3 is built from 15 residues. The V gene end was trimmed by 4 bases and the J gene end by 1 base; junction bases not matched to a gene: 5. CDR1 and CDR2 from the germline V gene are SGHTA and FQGTGA. CDR3 amino acids: CASSSPGTGSYEQYF. In DNA, the CDR3 is TGTGCCAGCAGCTCACCCGGGACAGGGTCCTACGAGCAGTACTTC.

Note on this clone: Other nucleotide sequences from this sample produce the same CDR3. The rearrangement joins TRBV27 to TRBJ1-2; 7 nucleotides align to TRBD1. Germline CDR1 MNHEY, CDR2 SMNVEV (reference sequence). Losses at the gene ends were 6 bases for V and 2 bases for J; bases not matched to a gene: 3. This CDR3 spans 13 amino acids. The CDR3 nucleotides read TGTGCCAGCAGCCCGGGACAGAACTATGGCTACACCTTC. Protein product: CASSPGQNYGYTF.

The V gene is TRBV4-1, the J gene TRBJ2-7; 10 bases map to TRBD2. The CDR3 loop spans 17 amino acids. Germline values: CDR1 MGHRA, CDR2 YSYEKL. The J segment lost 2 bases and the V segment lost 3 bases, leaving 10 bases of the junction unmatched. The DNA of the CDR3 is TGCGCCAGCAGCCACCGTGTGGCTAGCGGGAGTCCCTACGAGCAGTACTTC. It specifies CASSHRVASGSPYEQYF.

This clone was observed a single time. The chain links TRBV5-5 to TRBJ2-3; TRBD1 matches 8 bases. J lost 0 bases, V lost 7 bases, and 4 bases had no gene match. The CDR3 is 14 amino acids. CDR1 is SGHKS, CDR2 YYEKEE, per germline (reference sequence). The DNA of the CDR3 is TGTGCCAGCCATGGACAGGGTAGCACAGATACGCAGTATTTT. Translating gives CASHGQGSTDTQYF.

Concerning this clone: The same CDR3 arises from other DNA sequences in this sample as well. The CDR3 bases are TGTGCCAGCAGCTTAGGCGGGACCTACGAGCAGTACTTC. Translated, it gives CASSLGGTYEQYF. The J gene is TRBJ2-7, the V gene TRBV7-8; a possible D gene is TRBD2 (6 bases). The V end lost 1 base, the J end lost 2 bases, and 6 bases lay between the germline ends. Germline CDR1 is SGHVS and CDR2 is FQNEAQ. The CDR3 is 13 amino acids.

The chain joins TRBV13 to TRBJ2-1; 8 nucleotides line up with TRBD2. The CDR3 is 15 residues long. CDR1 and CDR2 from the germline V gene are PRHDT and FYEKMQ (reference sequence). Trimming at V came to 4 bases and at J to 8 bases, leaving 10 bases not matched to a gene. CDR3 sequence (DNA): TGTGCCAGCAGCTGGACAGCGGGAGTCTTCGATGAGCAGTTCTTC. This gives the protein CASSWTAGVFDEQFF.

In regard to this clone: The same CDR3 also results from other DNA sequences found in this sample. The V gene is TRBV2, the J gene TRBJ2-7; D may be TRBD1 (5 bases). Germline CDR1 is SNHLY and CDR2 is FYNNEI. Deletions cut 3 bases from V and 0 bases from J, with 6 bases between. The CDR3 runs to 13 residues. CDR3 protein: CASSEGLSYEQYF. The DNA for the CDR3 is TGTGCCAGCAGTGAGGGGCTCTCCTACGAGCAGTACTTC.

The J gene is TRBJ2-1, the V gene TRBV11-2, with TRBD2 matching over 8 bases. This CDR3 has 15 residues. Germline V gene lookup returns CDR1 SGHAT and CDR2 FQNNGV. J lost 2 bases, V lost 5 bases, and 5 bases had no gene match. In nucleotides, the CDR3 is TGTGCCAGCAGCCCCGAAGCGGGAGCCTACAATGAGCAGTTCTTC. It yields the protein CASSPEAGAYNEQFF.

The V call is TRBV4-1, the J call TRBJ2-5, with 8 nucleotides matching TRBD1. V lost 0 bases and J lost 5; bases outside the gene matches: 2. This CDR3 is built from 14 residues. The germline V gene has CDR1 MGHRA and CDR2 YSYEKL. CDR3 in DNA: TGCGCCAGCAGCCAAGAGGACAGGGTTGAGACCCAGTACTTC. It translates to CASSQEDRVETQYF.

The chain couples TRBV2 to TRBJ2-7; D gene uncertain. V was clipped by 2 bases and J by 3 bases, with 8 bases between them. This CDR3 has 13 amino acids. CDR1 and CDR2 (germline): SNHLY, FYNNEI. CDR3 residues: CASSENSNYEQYF. The CDR3 DNA follows: TGTGCCAGCAGTGAAAACTCTAACTACGAGCAGTACTTC.

The genes are TRBV6-1 and TRBJ2-7, with 8 bases aligning to TRBD1. Per the germline V gene, CDR1 is MNHNS and CDR2 is SASEGT. CDR3 length equals 14 residues. J was trimmed by 2 bases and V by 6 bases; bases with no gene match: 6. CDR3 in amino acids: CASSLGTGPYEQYF. The CDR3, as DNA: TGTGCCAGCAGCCTCGGGACAGGCCCCTACGAGCAGTACTTC.

The chain is built from TRBV6-1 and TRBJ2-1, with D uncertain. The CDR3 totals 14 residues. The V gene lost 2 bases and the J gene lost 2 bases, with 7 bases spanning the gap. Germline V lookup: CDR1 MNHNS, CDR2 SASEGT. CDR3: CASSELATYNEQFF. The CDR3 bases are TGTGCCAGCAGTGAATTGGCTACCTACAATGAGCAGTTCTTC.

The V and J genes are TRBV7-2 and TRBJ1-6; 7 bases line up with TRBD1. Germline V lookup: CDR1 SGHTA, CDR2 FQGNSA. Trimming removed 5 bases from V and 8 bases from J; junction bases left unmatched: 15. CDR3 size: 17 residues. The CDR3 DNA reads TGTGCCAGCAGCCACCCCGCACGGCGGACAGGAGATTCACCCCTCCACTTT. It translates to CASSHPARRTGDSPLHF.

V gene TRBV19 combines with J gene TRBJ2-7; possible D gene TRBD1, 5 bases. Per the germline V gene, CDR1 is LNHDA and CDR2 is SQIVND (reference sequence). The V gene lost 3 bases and the J gene lost 4 bases, with 13 bases spanning the gap. The length of the CDR3 is 14 residues. The CDR3 DNA reads TGTGCCAGTAGTATTGCCAGGGTTGGATACGAGCAGTACTTC. Translation gives CASSIARVGYEQYF.

V usage is TRBV4-3 and J usage is TRBJ1-2, with 10 nucleotides matching TRBD1. The CDR3 runs to 16 residues. Germline lookup yields CDR1 LGHNA and CDR2 YSLEER. After removal of 3 bases from V and 7 bases from J, the junction contained 11 bases not matched to a gene. Written as DNA, the CDR3 is TGCGCCAGCAGCCAGGGAAGGACAGGGGGATATCGTGGCTACACCTTC. Its translation is CASSQGRTGGYRGYTF.

The V gene is TRBV7-9, the J gene TRBJ2-1; TRBD2 might be the D (6 bases). The germline CDR1 and CDR2 sequences are SEHNR and FQNEAQ (reference sequence). CDR3 length: 17 amino acids. The V gene lost 3 bases and the J gene lost 2 bases, with 17 bases spanning the gap. CDR3 in amino acids: CASSLGIADFTYNEQFF. For the CDR3, the DNA is TGTGCCAGCAGCTTGGGAATAGCGGACTTCACCTACAATGAGCAGTTCTTC.

Concerning this clone: A much larger clone differs from this one at a single base, so this may be a read error. The sample has other DNA sequences that encode this CDR3 too. J is TRBJ2-2 and V is TRBV7-8; no firm D call. This CDR3 spans 14 amino acids. V was clipped by 1 base and J by 1 base, with 4 bases between them. Germline V lookup: CDR1 SGHVS, CDR2 FQNEAQ. The CDR3 region has the DNA TGTGCCAGCAGCTTAGGAGGGAACACCGGGGAGCTGTTTTTT. Protein sequence: CASSLGGNTGELFF.

The chain combines TRBV5-4 with TRBJ2-7; 14 bases line up with TRBD2. Germline CDR1 is SGHNT and CDR2 is YYREEE (reference sequence). There are 18 residues in the CDR3. V trimming: 1 base; J trimming: 2 bases; junction bases outside the gene matches: 8. Written as DNA, the CDR3 is TGTGCCAGCAGCTTGATGGGACTAGCGGGAGATGGGGCCTACGAGCAGTACTTC. Its translation: CASSLMGLAGDGAYEQYF. The full variable domain, rest sourced from reference TRBV5-4 and TRBJ2-7, is ETGVTQSPTHLIKTRGQQVTLRCSSQSGHNTVSWYQQALGQGPQFIFQYYREEENGRGNFPPRFSGLQFPNYSSELNVNALELDDSALYLCASSLMGLAGDGAYEQYFGPGTRLTVT.

The chain joins TRBV7-3 to TRBJ2-1, with 11 bases that match TRBD2. Germline V gene lookup returns CDR1 SGHTA and CDR2 FQGTGA. CDR3 length: 17 amino acids. V dropped 5 bases and J dropped 7; count of bases not matched to a gene: 13. The DNA for the CDR3 is TGTGCCAGCAGCCTCATACCGGGACTAGCGGATTCAAATGAGCAGTTCTTC. It codes for CASSLIPGLADSNEQFF.

The V gene is TRBV19, the J gene TRBJ1-1; D gene unclear. The CDR3 runs 12 residues. V lost 3 bases and J lost 1, with 3 bases in between. Germline loops: CDR1 LNHDA, CDR2 SQIVND (reference sequence). The CDR3 DNA sequence: TGTGCCAGTAGTATCTGGAACACTGAAGCTTTCTTT. It translates to CASSIWNTEAFF.